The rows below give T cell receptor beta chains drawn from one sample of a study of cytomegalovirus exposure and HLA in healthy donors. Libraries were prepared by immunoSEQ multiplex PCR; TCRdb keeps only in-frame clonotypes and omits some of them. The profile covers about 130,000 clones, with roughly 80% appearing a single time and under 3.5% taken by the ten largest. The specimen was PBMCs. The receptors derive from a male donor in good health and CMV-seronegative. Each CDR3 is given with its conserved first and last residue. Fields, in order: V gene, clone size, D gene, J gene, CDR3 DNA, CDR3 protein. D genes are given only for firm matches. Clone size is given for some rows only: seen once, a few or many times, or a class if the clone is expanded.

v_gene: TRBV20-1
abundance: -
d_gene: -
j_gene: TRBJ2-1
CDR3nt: TGCAGTGCTAGGGACATCAATGAGCAGTTCTTC
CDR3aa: CSARDINEQFF

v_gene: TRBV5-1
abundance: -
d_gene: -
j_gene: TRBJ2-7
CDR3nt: TGCGCCAGCAGCTTGGCCGACAGCTTGACCTACGAGCAGTACTTC
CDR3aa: CASSLADSLTYEQYF

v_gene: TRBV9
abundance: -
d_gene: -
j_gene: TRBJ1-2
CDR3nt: TGTGCCAGCAGCGTAGCGGGGGGGCACAGCTATGGCTACACCTTC
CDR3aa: CASSVAGGHSYGYTF

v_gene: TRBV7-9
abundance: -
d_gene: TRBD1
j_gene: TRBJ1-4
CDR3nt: TGTTCCAGCAGCTCTCCGGACAGGGAAGGTGAAAAACTGTTTTTT
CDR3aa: CSSSSPDREGEKLFF

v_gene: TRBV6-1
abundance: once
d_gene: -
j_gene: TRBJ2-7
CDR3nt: TGTGCCAGCAGTGAACCTGACAAAAGTTCCTACGAGCAGTACTTC
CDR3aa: CASSEPDKSSYEQYF

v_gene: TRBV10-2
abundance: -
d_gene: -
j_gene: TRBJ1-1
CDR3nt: TGCGCCAGCAGGGGGGGGAACACTGAAGCTTTCTTT
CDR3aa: CASRGGNTEAFF

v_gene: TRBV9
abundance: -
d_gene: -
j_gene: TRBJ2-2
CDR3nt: TGTGCCAGCAGCGTGGGGGGAGGTGGCACCGGGGAGCTGTTTTTT
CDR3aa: CASSVGGGGTGELFF

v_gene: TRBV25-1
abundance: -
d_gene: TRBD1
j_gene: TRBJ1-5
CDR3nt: TGTGCCAGCAGTGATACCGGGACAGGGGGAAGCAATCAGCCCCAGCATTTT
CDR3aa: CASSDTGTGGSNQPQHF

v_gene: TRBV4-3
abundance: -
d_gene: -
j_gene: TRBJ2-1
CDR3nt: TGCGCCAGCAGCCAAAGGTTCGGGGCAGGGGCTAGAATTTGGCACAATGAGCAGTTCTTC
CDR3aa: CASSQRFGAGARIWHNEQFF

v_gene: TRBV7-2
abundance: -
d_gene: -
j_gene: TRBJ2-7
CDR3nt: TGTGCCAGCAGCTTAGTACTCCGGAGCTCCTACGAGCAGTACTTC
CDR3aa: CASSLVLRSSYEQYF

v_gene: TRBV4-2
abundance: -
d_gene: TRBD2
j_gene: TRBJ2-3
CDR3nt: TGTGCCAGCAGCCGCATCCGGGGGGGCACAGATACGCAGTATTTT
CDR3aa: CASSRIRGGTDTQYF

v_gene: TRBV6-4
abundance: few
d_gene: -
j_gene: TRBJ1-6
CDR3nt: TGTGCCAGCAGTGACTCGGAGAATTCACCCCTCCACTTT
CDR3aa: CASSDSENSPLHF